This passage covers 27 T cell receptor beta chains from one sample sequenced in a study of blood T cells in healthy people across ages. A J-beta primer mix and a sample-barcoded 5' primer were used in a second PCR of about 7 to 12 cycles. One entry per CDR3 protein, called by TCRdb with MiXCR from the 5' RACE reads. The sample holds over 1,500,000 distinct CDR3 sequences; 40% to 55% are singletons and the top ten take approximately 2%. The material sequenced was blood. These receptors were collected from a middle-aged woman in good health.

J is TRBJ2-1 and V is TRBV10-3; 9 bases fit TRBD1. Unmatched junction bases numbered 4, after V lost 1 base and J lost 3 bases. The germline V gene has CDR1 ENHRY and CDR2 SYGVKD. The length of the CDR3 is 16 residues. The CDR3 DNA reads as TGTGCCATCAGTGAGTACACAGGGGGCAGCTACAATGAGCAGTTCTTC. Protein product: CAISEYTGGSYNEQFF.

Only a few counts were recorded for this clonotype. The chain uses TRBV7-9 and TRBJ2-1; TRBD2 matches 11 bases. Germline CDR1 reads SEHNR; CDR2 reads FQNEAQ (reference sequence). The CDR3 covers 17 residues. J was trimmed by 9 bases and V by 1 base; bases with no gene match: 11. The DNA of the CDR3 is TGTGCCAGCAGCTTAGGGAGTCGACTAGCGGGGCCGGTTGAGCAGTTCTTC. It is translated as CASSLGSRLAGPVEQFF.

The CDR3 bases are TGCAGCGTATACCGGGGGGGTCCCCAAGAGACCCAGTACTTC. It is translated as CSVYRGGPQETQYF. This chain joins TRBV29-1 and TRBJ2-5, with TRBD2 identical over 8 bases. Germline loops: CDR1 SQVTM, CDR2 ANQGSEA. Trimming took 6 bases from V and 1 from J; bases not matched to a gene: 7. The CDR3 contains 14 residues.

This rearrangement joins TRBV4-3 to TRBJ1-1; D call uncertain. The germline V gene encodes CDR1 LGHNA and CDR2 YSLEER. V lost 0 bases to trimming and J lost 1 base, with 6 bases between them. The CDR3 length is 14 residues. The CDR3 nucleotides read TGCGCCAGCAGCCAAGATTCAGAGAACACTGAAGCTTTCTTT. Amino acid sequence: CASSQDSENTEAFF.

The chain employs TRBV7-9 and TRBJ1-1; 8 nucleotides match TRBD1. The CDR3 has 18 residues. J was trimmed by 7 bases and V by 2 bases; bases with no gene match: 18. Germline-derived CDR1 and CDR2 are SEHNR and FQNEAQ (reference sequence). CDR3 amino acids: CASSLSPGGGVMVGEAFF. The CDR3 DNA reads TGTGCCAGCAGCTTATCGCCAGGGGGCGGGGTAATGGTTGGTGAAGCTTTCTTT.

The CDR3 DNA reads TGTGCCAGCAGCCAGGGGGGGCCGGGAGATACGCAGTATTTT. Its protein is CASSQGGPGDTQYF. The V call is TRBV3-1, the J call TRBJ2-3, with D possibly TRBD2 on 7 matching bases. The CDR3 totals 14 residues. Trimming removed 3 bases at V and 5 bases at J, with 12 bases between. Germline lookup yields CDR1 LGHDT and CDR2 YNNKEL (reference sequence).

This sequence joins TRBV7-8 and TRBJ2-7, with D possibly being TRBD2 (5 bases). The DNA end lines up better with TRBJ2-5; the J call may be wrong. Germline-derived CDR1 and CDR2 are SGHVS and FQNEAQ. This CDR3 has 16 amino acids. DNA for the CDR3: TGTGCCAGCAGCTCGCCCCTCGCAGCGCGGGAAGAGACCCAGTACTTC. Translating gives CASSSPLAAREETQYF.

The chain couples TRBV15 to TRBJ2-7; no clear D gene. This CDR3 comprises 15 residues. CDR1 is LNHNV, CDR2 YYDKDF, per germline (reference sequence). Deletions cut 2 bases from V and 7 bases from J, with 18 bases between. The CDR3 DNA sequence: TGTGCCACCAGCAGAATGGGCGGCTCCTACAATGAGCAGTACTTC. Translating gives CATSRMGGSYNEQYF.

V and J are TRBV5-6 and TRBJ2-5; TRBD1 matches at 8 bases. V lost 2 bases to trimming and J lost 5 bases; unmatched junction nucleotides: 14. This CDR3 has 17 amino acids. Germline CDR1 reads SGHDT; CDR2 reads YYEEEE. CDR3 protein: CASSLLASGTGLETQYF. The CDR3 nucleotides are TGTGCCAGCAGCTTATTAGCCTCCGGGACAGGCCTGGAGACCCAGTACTTC.

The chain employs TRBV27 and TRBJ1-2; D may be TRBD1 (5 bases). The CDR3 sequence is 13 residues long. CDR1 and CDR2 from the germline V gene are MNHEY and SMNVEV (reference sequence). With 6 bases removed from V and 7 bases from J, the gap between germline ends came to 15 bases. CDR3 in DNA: TGTGCCAGCAGATCCAGGGAAGGCAGTGGCTACACCTTC. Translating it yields CASRSREGSGYTF.

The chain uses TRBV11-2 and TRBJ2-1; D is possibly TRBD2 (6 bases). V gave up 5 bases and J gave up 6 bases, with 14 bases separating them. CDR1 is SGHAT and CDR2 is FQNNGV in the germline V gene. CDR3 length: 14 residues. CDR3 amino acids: CASSPRRDFNEQFF. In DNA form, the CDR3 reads TGTGCCAGCAGCCCCCGGCGGGATTTCAATGAGCAGTTCTTC.

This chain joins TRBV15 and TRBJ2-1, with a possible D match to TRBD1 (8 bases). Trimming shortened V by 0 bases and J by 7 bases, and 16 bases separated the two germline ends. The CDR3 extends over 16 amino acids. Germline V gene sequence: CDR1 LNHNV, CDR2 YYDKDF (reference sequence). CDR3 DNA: TGTGCCACCAGCAGAGAAACAGGGGGGGTTCGAAATGAGCAGTTCTTC. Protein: CATSRETGGVRNEQFF.

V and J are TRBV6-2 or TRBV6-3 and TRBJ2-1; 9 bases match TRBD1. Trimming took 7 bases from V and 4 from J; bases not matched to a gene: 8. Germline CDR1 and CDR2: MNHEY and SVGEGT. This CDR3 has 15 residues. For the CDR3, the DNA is TGTGCCAGCACCAAAATCGGGACAGGGTACAATGAGCAGTTCTTC. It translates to CASTKIGTGYNEQFF.

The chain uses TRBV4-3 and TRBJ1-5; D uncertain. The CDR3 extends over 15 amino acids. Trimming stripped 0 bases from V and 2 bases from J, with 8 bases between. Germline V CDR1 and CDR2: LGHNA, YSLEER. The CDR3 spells CASSQDGPGNQPQHF. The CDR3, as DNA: TGCGCCAGCAGCCAAGATGGACCTGGCAATCAGCCCCAGCATTTT.

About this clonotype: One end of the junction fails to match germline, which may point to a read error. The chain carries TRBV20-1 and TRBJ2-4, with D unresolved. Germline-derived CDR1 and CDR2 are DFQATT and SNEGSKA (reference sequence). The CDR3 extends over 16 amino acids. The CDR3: CSARSSNTVAKTIQYF. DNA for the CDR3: TGCAGTGCCCGCTCGTCAAATACAGTAGCCAAAACCATTCAGTACTTC.

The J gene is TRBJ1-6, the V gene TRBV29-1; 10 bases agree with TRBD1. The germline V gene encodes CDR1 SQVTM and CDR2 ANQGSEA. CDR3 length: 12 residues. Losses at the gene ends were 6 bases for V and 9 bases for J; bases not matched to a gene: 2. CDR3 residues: CSVGDRGSPLHF. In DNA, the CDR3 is TGCAGCGTGGGGGACAGGGGTTCACCCCTCCACTTT.

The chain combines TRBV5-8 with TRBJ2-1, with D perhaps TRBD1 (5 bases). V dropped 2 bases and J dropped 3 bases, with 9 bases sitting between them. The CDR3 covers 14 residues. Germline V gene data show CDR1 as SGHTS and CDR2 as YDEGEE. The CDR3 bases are TGTGCCAGCAGCTTTCGACAGAGCTACAATGAGCAGTTCTTC. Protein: CASSFRQSYNEQFF.

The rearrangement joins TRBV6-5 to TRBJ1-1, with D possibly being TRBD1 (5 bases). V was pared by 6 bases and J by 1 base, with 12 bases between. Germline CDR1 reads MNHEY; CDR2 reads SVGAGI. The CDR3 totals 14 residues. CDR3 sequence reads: CASRENGGNTEAFF. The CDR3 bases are TGTGCCAGCAGAGAAAACGGGGGGAACACTGAAGCTTTCTTT.

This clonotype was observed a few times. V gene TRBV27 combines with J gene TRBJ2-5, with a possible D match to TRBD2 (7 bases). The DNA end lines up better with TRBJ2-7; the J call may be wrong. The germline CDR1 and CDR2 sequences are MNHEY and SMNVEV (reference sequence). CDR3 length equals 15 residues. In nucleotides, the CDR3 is TGTGCCAGCACCTACAACGGGGGGCGCATTCACGAGCAGTACTTC. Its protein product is CASTYNGGRIHEQYF.

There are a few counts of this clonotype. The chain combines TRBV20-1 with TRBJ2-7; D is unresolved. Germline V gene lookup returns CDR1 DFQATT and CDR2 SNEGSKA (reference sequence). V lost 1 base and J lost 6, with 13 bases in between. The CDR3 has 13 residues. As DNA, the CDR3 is TGCAGTGCTAGAGCCATACGACGGGCCGAGCAGTACTTC. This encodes CSARAIRRAEQYF.

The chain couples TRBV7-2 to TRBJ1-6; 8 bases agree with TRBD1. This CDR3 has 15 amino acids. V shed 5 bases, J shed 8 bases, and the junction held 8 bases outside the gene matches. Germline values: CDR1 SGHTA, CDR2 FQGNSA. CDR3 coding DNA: TGTGCCAGCAGCCAGAACAGGGGGAGTTATTCACCCCTCCACTTT. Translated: CASSQNRGSYSPLHF.

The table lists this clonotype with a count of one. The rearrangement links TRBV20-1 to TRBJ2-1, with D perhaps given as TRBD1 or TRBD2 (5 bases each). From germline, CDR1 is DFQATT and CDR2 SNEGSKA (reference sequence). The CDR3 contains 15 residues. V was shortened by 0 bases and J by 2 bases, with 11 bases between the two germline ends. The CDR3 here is CSARDLGATYNEQFF. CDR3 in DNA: TGCAGTGCTAGAGATCTCGGGGCCACCTACAATGAGCAGTTCTTC.

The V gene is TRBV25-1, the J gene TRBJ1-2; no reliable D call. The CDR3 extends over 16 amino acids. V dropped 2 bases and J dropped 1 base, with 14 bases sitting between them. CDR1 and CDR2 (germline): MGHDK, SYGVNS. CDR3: CASSEGLQNLNYGYTF. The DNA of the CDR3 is TGTGCCAGCAGTGAAGGGTTACAGAACCTTAACTATGGCTACACCTTC.

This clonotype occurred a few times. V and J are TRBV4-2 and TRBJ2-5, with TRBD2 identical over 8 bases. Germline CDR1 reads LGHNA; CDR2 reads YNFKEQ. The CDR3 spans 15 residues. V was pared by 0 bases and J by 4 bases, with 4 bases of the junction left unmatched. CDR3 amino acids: CASSQEAGGSETQYF. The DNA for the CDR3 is TGTGCCAGCAGCCAAGAGGCGGGGGGTTCAGAGACCCAGTACTTC.

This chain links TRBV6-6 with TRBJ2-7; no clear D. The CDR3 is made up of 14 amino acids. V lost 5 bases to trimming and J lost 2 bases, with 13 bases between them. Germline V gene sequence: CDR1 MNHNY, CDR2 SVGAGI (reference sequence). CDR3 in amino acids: CASSPSGSPYEQYF. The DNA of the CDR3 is TGTGCCAGCAGTCCTTCGGGCAGTCCCTACGAGCAGTACTTC.

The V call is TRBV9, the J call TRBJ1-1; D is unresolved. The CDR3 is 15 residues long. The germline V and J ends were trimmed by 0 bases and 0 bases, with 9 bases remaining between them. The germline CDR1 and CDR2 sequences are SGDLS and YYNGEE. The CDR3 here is CASSVGRDMNTEAFF. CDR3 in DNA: TGTGCCAGCAGCGTAGGGCGCGACATGAACACTGAAGCTTTCTTT. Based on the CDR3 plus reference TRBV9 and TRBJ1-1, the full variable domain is DSGVTQTPKHLITATGQRVTLRCSPRSGDLSVYWYQQSLDQGLQFLIQYYNGEERAKGNILERFSAQQFPDLHSELNLSSLELGDSALYFCASSVGRDMNTEAFFGQGTRLTVV.

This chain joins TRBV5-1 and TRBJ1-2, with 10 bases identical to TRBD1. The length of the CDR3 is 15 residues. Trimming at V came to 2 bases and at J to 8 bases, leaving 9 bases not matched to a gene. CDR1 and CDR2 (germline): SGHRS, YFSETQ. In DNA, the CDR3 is TGCGCCAGCAGCTTAAATCCGGGACAGGGGTTCGGCTACACCTTC. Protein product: CASSLNPGQGFGYTF.